The clone carrying this T cell receptor beta chain was observed once. No antigen is known for it. Per germline, CDR1 SGHTA and CDR2 FQGNSA. The CDR3 covers 16 residues. J was trimmed by 2 bases and V by 5 bases; bases with no gene match: 7. This specimen belongs to a study of cytomegalovirus exposure and HLA in healthy donors. The study ran its PCR with 60 Vbeta and 13 Jbeta primers. Profiled with immunoSEQ multiplex PCR; TCRdb holds only in-frame clones, not every one. This sample has some 200,000 clones, with around 75% found just once. Findings of the study overall: CMV antigen specificity was confirmed in vitro for a few CMV-associated chains. Listed as cytomegalovirus-associated were 150 or so TCR beta chains.

The clonotype originates from a male donor in good health and CMV-seropositive. The sequenced sample was PBMCs. The V and J genes are TRBV7-2 and TRBJ2-3, with 10 bases fitting TRBD2. In DNA form, the CDR3 reads TGTGCCAGCAGCCTCCGGACTAGCGGCCTCACAGATACGCAGTATTTT. As protein: CASSLRTSGLTDTQYF.